This T cell receptor (beta chain) was identified in a study of cytomegalovirus exposure and HLA in healthy donors. The CDR3 sequence is 14 residues long. Trimming left V 7 bases short and J 4 bases short, with 14 bases between. Per germline, CDR1 LNHNV and CDR2 YYDKDF (reference sequence). Primers for the PCR totalled 60 Vbeta and 13 Jbeta. TCRdb's table, derived via immunoSEQ multiplex PCR, lists solely in-frame clones and lacks some. This sample carries about 100,000 clones, 70% to 80% of them seen once, and the ten largest clones take over 4%. Turning to this clone: Its cognate antigen is unknown.

Study-level results: Prediction of most subjects' HLA-A and HLA-B alleles by TCR beta sequences was reportedly accurate.

The V and J genes are TRBV15 and TRBJ2-4; D may be TRBD2 (5 bases). The TCR originated in a woman aged 18-29 years in good health and CMV-seropositive. Sequencing was carried out using PBMCs. The CDR3 here is CATTPGLAKNIQYF. The CDR3 DNA reads TGTGCCACCACCCCTGGACTGGCTAAAAACATTCAGTACTTC.